This T cell receptor beta chain was captured in a study of early T cells in non-severe SARS-CoV-2 infection (dated by TCRdb to 2020 to 2022). For the study in its entirety: TCR sequencing used bulk RNA from unsorted whole blood, so alpha and beta chains could not be paired. Broad study findings and their caveats: VDJdb matching was skewed toward anti-spike CD8 responses and likely underestimated virus-specific expansions, missing private and CD4 specificities.

The study was a case-control design nested within a healthcare worker cohort in London, UK, with weekly nasopharyngeal swab PCR tests and blood sampling. Healthcare workers were recruited between 23 and 31 March 2020, during the week of the UK lockdown, and were followed weekly for up to roughly 15 weeks. The library was built by means of 5' RACE. Sequencing took place on a NextSeq 500. In the TCR library protocol, unique molecular identifiers were attached to individual cDNA molecules to correct for PCR bias and sequencing error. TCR alpha and beta chains were both sequenced, and the abundances of alpha and beta sequences in each sample were closely correlated with each other. In the authors' own workflow: Decombinator V4 was used to annotate the V gene, J gene and CDR3 of the TCR sequences. Expanded TCRs were defined as changing significantly between any two time points under a Poisson model with p below 0.0001. TCR abundances were normalised to the total number of TCRs sequenced per sample and were expressed as counts per million. TRAV1-2 paired with TRAJ12, TRAJ20 or TRAJ33 defined MAIT TCRs, while TRAV10 paired with TRAJ18 defined iNKT TCRs. A search of VDJdb, accessed on 1 November 2021, was run for TCRs annotated to CMV, EBV and SARS-CoV-2, with TCRs annotated for multiple antigens excluded. Starting from the raw public reads, TCRdb applied fastp trimming at Q25, assembled clones with MiXCR and retained in-frame beta chains. Entries that share a CDR3 protein sequence are merged under the most common genes and DNA. TCRdb's processing, not the authors', yielded these V and J calls. Recorded for this sample are around 82,000 distinct CDR3 sequences; about 10% of them occurred a single time. Roughly 4.7% of the sample rests with the top ten.

The germline V end is reduced by 5 bases and the J end by 3 bases; junction bases left unmatched: 3. Taken from cysteine to phenylalanine, the CDR3 has 12 residues. Only CDR3 DNA is held: 36 bases, read in frame from base 1. The germline V gene encodes CDR1 DFQATT and CDR2 SNEGSKA (reference sequence). This clonotype occurred many times. The antigen it recognizes is unknown. Nothing much larger sits one base from this clone, and base qualities are not available. Source material: whole blood. The V and J segments used are TRBV20-1 and TRBJ2-7; a stretch of 8 junction bases matches TRBD2. This clonotype was obtained from an adult who was a healthcare worker with PCR-confirmed SARS-CoV-2 infection or an uninfected control (not recorded which). The bases are TGCAGTGCTTATAGCGGGGACTACGAGCAGTACTTC. Translated, it reads CSAYSGDYEQYF.